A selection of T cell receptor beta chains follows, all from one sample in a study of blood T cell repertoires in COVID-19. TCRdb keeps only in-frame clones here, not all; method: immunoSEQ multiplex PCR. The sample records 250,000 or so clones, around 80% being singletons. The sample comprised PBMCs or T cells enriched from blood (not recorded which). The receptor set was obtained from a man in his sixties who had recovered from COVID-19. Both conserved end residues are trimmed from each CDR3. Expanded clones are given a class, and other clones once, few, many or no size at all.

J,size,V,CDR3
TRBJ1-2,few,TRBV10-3,AISEFGDYGYT
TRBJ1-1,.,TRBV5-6,ASSLPQAYTEAF
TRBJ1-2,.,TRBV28,ASEDRGSYGYT
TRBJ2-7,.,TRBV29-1,SVRDNLSSYEQY
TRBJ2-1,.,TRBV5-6,ASSLGSLAGGRNEQF
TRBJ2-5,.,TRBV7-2,ASSLIGGETQY
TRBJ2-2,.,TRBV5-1,ASSLGHSNTGELF
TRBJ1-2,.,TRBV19,ASSIDLARVGYGYT
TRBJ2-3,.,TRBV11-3,ASSSQGNTDTQY
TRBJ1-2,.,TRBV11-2,ASSPDDRGLTLYGYT
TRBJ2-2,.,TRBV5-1,ASSLWDTDTGELF
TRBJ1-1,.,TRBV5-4,ACRQGPEAF
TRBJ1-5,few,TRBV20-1,SASSSGHNSNQPQH
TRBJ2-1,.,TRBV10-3,AISPQGAGDEQF
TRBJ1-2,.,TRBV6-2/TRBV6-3,ASSQTGNYGYT
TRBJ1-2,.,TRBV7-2,ASSLGQGASLGYT
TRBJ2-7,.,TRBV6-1,ASSDLAGGFSEQY
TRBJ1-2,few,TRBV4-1,ASSQDRGGRYGYT
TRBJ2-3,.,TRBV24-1,ATSVSGGTDTQY
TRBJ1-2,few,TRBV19,ASSPDRANYGYT
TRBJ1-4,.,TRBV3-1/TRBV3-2,ASSQTGSGEKLF
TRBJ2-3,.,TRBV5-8,ASSAGGPGDTQY
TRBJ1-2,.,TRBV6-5,ASSYGTGGEGYT
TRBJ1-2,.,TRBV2,ASSPTGEHATNYGYT
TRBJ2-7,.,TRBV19,ASSIVASGSYEQY
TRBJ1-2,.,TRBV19,ASTPQTGSGYGYT
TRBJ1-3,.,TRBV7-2,ASSLDNAGNTIY
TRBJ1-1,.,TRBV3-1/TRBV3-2,ASSQGPGQIEAF
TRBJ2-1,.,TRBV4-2,ASSRDWSSYNEQF
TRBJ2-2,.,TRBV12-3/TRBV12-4,ASRARGTGELF
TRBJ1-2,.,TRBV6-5,ASRGGNYGYT
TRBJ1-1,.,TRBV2,ASSERTGGTEAF
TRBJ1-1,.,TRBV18,ASSQMNTEAF
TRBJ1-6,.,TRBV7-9,ASSLGLNSPLH
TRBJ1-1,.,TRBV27,ASSLGIGGQNTEAF
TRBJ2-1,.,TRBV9,ASSSQRGQGHNEQF
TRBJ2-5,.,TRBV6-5,ASIPGHDTRETQY
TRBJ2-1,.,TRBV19,ASSIRNEQF
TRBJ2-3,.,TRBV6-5,ASSYEGAQDTQY
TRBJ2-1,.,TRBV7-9,ASSFRTGPEQF
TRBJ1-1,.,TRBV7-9,ASKTGDTEAF
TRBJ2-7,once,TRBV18,ASSPQNRFSYEQY
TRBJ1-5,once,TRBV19,ASSLQGSGNQPQH
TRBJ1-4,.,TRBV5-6,ASSLRQGGFEKLF
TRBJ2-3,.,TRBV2,ASSDLNRGTDTQY
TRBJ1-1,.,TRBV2,ASIQGNTEAF
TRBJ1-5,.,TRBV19,ASKEGGQASSQPQH
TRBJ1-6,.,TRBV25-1,ASSDDRGAISPLH
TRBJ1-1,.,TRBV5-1,ASSTTGGSGTEAF
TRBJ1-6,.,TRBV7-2,ASSLGSRIGSPLH
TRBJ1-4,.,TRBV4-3,ASSQDLENEKLF
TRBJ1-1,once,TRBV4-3,ASSHRQGANTEAF
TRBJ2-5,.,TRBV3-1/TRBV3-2,ASSPNLAGGKTQY
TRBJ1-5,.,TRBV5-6,ASSLFGQPQH
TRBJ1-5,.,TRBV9,ASSVGSDNQPQH
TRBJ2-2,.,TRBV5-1,ASSLGGNTGELF
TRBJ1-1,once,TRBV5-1,ASSLGRGGVNTEAF
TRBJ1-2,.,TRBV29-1,SVLHQWGQANYGYT